This T cell receptor (beta chain) comes out of a study of T cell clonotyping in hematopoietic cell transplantation. Samples: about 28 days before transplant, then days 30, 100 and 180 after. CDR1 and CDR2 from the germline V gene are MNHNS and SASEGT. The length of the CDR3 is 12 residues. V was pared by 8 bases and J by 0 bases, with 7 bases between. Clones were sequenced by immunoSEQ multiplex PCR, and TCRdb holds only the in-frame ones, with some missing. The repertoire consists of some 30,000 clones, with 92% occurring once and the leading ten covering around 10%. This rearrangement joins TRBV6-1 to TRBJ1-2; D is undetermined. The TCR originated in a female patient aged 45-65 years who had an allogeneic stem cell transplant from a related donor, so the T cells may come from the graft donor. Some clones in this sample may be carry-over from other donors' samples. The input for sequencing was PBMCs, taken 100 days after allogeneic stem cell transplant. CDR3 sequence (DNA): TGTGCCAGCTCAAACGCTAACTATGGCTACACCTTC. This translates into CASSNANYGYTF.